The 22 T cell receptor beta chains reported below all come from one sample, sequenced in a study of molecular identifiers for immune sequencing clone quantification. TCRdb recomputed calls from the PCR reads with MiXCR, one row per CDR3 protein. This sample has around 54,000 distinct CDR3 sequences, with 25% found just once. Source material: naive CD8+ T cells from blood, with Jurkat cell RNA spiked in. Subset in this sample: FACS-sorted CD8+CD4-CCR7+CD45RA+ naive T cells. These receptors came from a human donor in good health. Some libraries in this study had Jurkat cell RNA spiked in.

On this clonotype itself: This clone may be a read error of a much larger clone one base away. The chain has TRBV7-6 and TRBJ2-1; D assignment may be TRBD1 or TRBD2 (6 bases each). V lost 8 bases to trimming and J lost 4 bases, with 21 bases between them. The CDR3 spans 16 residues. Germline V CDR1 and CDR2: SGHVS, FNYEAQ. Here the CDR3 reads CASGPGGGPPYNEQFF. The CDR3 coding sequence is TGTGCCAGCGGCCCTGGAGGGGGGCCCCCTTACAATGAGCAGTTCTTC.

This clonotype was detected ten times or more. This CDR3 is CSVYPRGALGETQYF. Here the CDR3 DNA reads TGCAGCGTTTACCCCCGGGGGGCTCTGGGAGAGACCCAGTACTTC. The V gene is TRBV29-1, the J gene TRBJ2-5; possibly TRBD2 for D (7 bases). V was clipped by 5 bases and J by 4 bases, with 20 bases between them. The CDR3 length is 15 residues. In germline, CDR1 is SQVTM, CDR2 ANQGSEA.

This clonotype was seen at least ten times. The chain is built from TRBV4-1 and TRBJ1-5, with TRBD1 matching over 7 bases. Germline CDR1 reads MGHRA; CDR2 reads YSYEKL. Trimming at V came to 3 bases and at J to 7 bases, leaving 12 bases not matched to a gene. CDR3 length: 16 residues. The CDR3 protein is CASSQEPQGSGQPQHF. The CDR3 DNA is TGCGCCAGCAGCCAGGAGCCACAGGGGAGCGGACAGCCCCAGCATTTT.

This CDR3 reads CASSVGHTYEQYF. The DNA for the CDR3 is TGTGCCAGCAGCGTGGGACATACCTACGAGCAGTACTTC. V usage is TRBV11-2 and J usage is TRBJ2-7, with D possibly matching TRBD1 (6 bases). The CDR3 is 13 amino acids. The germline gives CDR1 SGHAT, CDR2 FQNNGV. Trimming removed 5 bases at V and 2 bases at J, with 10 bases between.

This clonotype was counted a few times. This could be a read error, since a much larger clone is one nucleotide away. The V gene is TRBV7-2, the J gene TRBJ2-1; TRBD2 agrees at 7 bases. The CDR3 totals 15 residues. The trim removed 6 bases at V and 7 bases at J, leaving 12 bases unmatched. Germline assignment: CDR1 SGHTA and CDR2 FQGNSA. CDR3 amino acids: CASRGGAGDNNEQFF. The CDR3 DNA sequence: TGTGCCAGCAGGGGCGGGGCGGGAGATAATAATGAGCAGTTCTTC.

The chain couples TRBV20-1 to TRBJ2-7, with D maybe TRBD1 (5 bases). The V end lost 2 bases, the J end lost 1 base, and 9 bases lay between the germline ends. Germline values: CDR1 DFQATT, CDR2 SNEGSKA (reference sequence). The CDR3 runs to 13 residues. CDR3: CSARIQGSYEQYF. In nucleotides, the CDR3 is TGCAGTGCTAGAATTCAGGGTTCCTACGAGCAGTACTTC.

Many counts were recorded for this clonotype. The chain is built from TRBV7-2 and TRBJ2-7, with no clear D. Trimming took 8 bases from V and 2 from J, leaving 16 bases between them. The CDR3 extends over 14 amino acids. Per the germline V gene, CDR1 is SGHTA and CDR2 is FQGNSA. For the CDR3, the DNA is TGTGCCAGCCTGGATCCTGGAACAGCCTACGAGCAGTACTTC. This gives the protein CASLDPGTAYEQYF. The full variable domain, its missing parts supplied by reference TRBV7-2 and TRBJ2-7, is GAGVSQSPSNKVTEKGKDVELRCDPISGHTALYWYRQSLGQGLEFLIYFQGNSAPDKSGLPSDRFSAERTGGSVSTLTIQRTQQEDSAVYLCASLDPGTAYEQYFGPGTRLTVT.

The gene calls are TRBV12-3 or TRBV12-4 and TRBJ2-3, with D possibly matching TRBD2 (7 bases). This CDR3 comprises 16 residues. Trimming removed 5 bases from V and 2 bases from J, with 17 bases in between. CDR3 in DNA: TGTGCCAGCAGTCCATGGGAGGGGGAGCTCACAGATACGCAGTATTTT. Residues: CASSPWEGELTDTQYF.

A note on this clonotype: One base away lies a much larger clone, so this may be a sequencing read error. J is TRBJ2-2 and V is TRBV9, with 11 bases identical to TRBD2. The germline CDR1 and CDR2 sequences are SGDLS and YYNGEE. This CDR3 is 15 amino acids long. CDR3 residues: CAGSELAGDSGELFF. The CDR3 nucleotides are TGTGCCGGCAGCGAACTAGCGGGAGATAGCGGGGAGCTGTTTTTT. The full variable domain, in which reference TRBV9 and TRBJ2-2 provide the parts outside the CDR3, is DSGVTQTPKHLITATGQRVTLRCSPRSGDLSVYWYQQSLDQGLQFLIQYYNGEERAKGNILERFSAQQFPDLHSELNLSSLELGDSALYFCAGSELAGDSGELFFGEGSRLTVL.

With regard to this clonotype: At one of its ends the junction is not consistent with the germline gene, which may arise from a read error. The V gene is TRBV29-1, the J gene TRBJ2-3; D is perhaps TRBD2 (5 bases). Germline V CDR1 and CDR2: SQVTM, ANQGSEA. The CDR3 runs to 14 residues. CDR3 protein: CSLLETIVADTQYF. Written as DNA, the CDR3 is TGCAGCCTGCTGGAGACTATCGTCGCAGATACGCAGTATTTC.

On this clonotype itself: This sequence may be a read error, since a much larger clone differs from it by one base. The gene calls are TRBV6-2 or TRBV6-3 and TRBJ2-3; 7 positions agree with TRBD1. Germline CDR1 is MNHEY and CDR2 is SVGEGT. There are 18 residues in the CDR3. The CDR3 reads CDSSDRVLSLGKKDTQYF. The DNA of the CDR3 is TGTGACAGCAGTGACAGGGTCCTTTCCTTAGGGAAAAAAGATACGCAGTATTTT.

This clonotype was detected a few times. The V and J genes are TRBV4-1 and TRBJ2-7, with D possibly being TRBD1 (6 bases). The CDR3 runs to 14 residues. The germline V gene has CDR1 MGHRA and CDR2 YSYEKL. V was pared by 3 bases and J by 0 bases, with 9 bases between. The CDR3 spells CASSHRDISYEQYF. For the CDR3, the DNA is TGCGCCAGCAGCCACAGGGACATCTCCTACGAGCAGTACTTC.

Remarks on this clonotype: Since a much larger clone is just one base distant, this may be a read error. The CDR3 region is CARSPRGGPENEQFF. In nucleotides, the CDR3 is TGTGCCAGAAGCCCGCGGGGGGGGCCGGAGAATGAGCAGTTCTTC. V gene TRBV5-3 combines with J gene TRBJ2-1, with TRBD2 matching over 9 bases. TRBV5-3 is designated an ORF whose function remains uncertain. This CDR3 has 15 residues. With V trimmed by 4 bases and J by 7 bases, 9 bases remained unmatched.

This clonotype was found many times. CDR3 in amino acids: CASSLDLGRSNEKLFF. CDR3 in DNA: TGTGCCAGCAGCTTAGACCTGGGCCGATCTAATGAAAAACTGTTTTTT. The rearrangement links TRBV7-6 to TRBJ1-4; D is uncertain. CDR3 length: 16 amino acids. Germline values: CDR1 SGHVS, CDR2 FNYEAQ. V was clipped by 1 base and J by 3 bases, with 12 bases between them. The full variable domain, completed using reference TRBV7-6 and TRBJ1-4, is GAGVSQSPRYKVTKRGQDVALRCDPISGHVSLYWYRQALGQGPEFLTYFNYEAQQDKSGLPNDRFSAERPEGSISTLTIQRTEQRDSAMYRCASSLDLGRSNEKLFFGSGTQLSVL.

In its sample, this clonotype was seen many times. This sequence joins TRBV4-3 and TRBJ1-2; unclear D gene. Germline V CDR1 and CDR2: LGHNA, YSLEER. CDR3 length: 15 residues. The V end lost 0 bases, the J end lost 6 bases, and 14 bases lay between the germline ends. CDR3 bases: TGCGCCAGCAGCCAAGATATGCGAGACACAAATGGCTACACCTTC. It yields the protein CASSQDMRDTNGYTF.

V usage is TRBV20-1 and J usage is TRBJ1-1, with 7 bases lining up with TRBD1. The germline gives CDR1 DFQATT, CDR2 SNEGSKA (reference sequence). V lost 2 bases to trimming and J lost 6 bases; unmatched junction nucleotides: 12. The CDR3 is 15 residues long. The DNA of the CDR3 is TGCAGTGCTAGACTCTGGGACAGCTCCATCCCTGAAGCTTTCTTT. It specifies CSARLWDSSIPEAFF.

A single count supports this clonotype. One junction end disagrees with the germline gene, perhaps due to a read error. The chain links TRBV2 to TRBJ2-3; TRBD2 matches 11 bases. CDR3 length: 18 amino acids. In germline, CDR1 is SNHLY, CDR2 FYNNEI. The CDR3 coding sequence is TGTGCCAGCAGTGAAGTGGTAGCGGGAGGGTCGCGCCCAGATCCGCAGTATTTT. As protein: CASSEVVAGGSRPDPQYF.

A remark on this clonotype: A much larger clone differs from this one at a single base, so this may be a read error. The CDR3 protein is CASSVDSFGSGTQYF. CDR3 nucleotides: TGTGCCAGCAGCGTAGACAGTTTCGGGTCAGGTACGCAGTATTTT. The genes are TRBV9 and TRBJ2-3; D not certain. This CDR3 is 15 amino acids long. Germline CDR1 reads SGDLS; CDR2 reads YYNGEE. The V end was cut by 0 bases, the J end by 8 bases, with 16 bases between.

This clonotype has ten or more counts. This chain joins TRBV6-5 and TRBJ2-2; TRBD1 matches 9 bases. The V and J ends lost 6 bases and 6 bases, in that order; junction bases with no gene match: 5. The germline V gene encodes CDR1 MNHEY and CDR2 SVGAGI. The CDR3 contains 14 residues. CDR3 nucleotides: TGTGCCAGCAGGGACAGGGGTTGGTCCGGGGAGCTGTTTTTT. Translated, it gives CASRDRGWSGELFF.

In regard to this clonotype: A much larger clone is a single base away; this may be a read error. The genes are TRBV2 and TRBJ1-4; weak D call: TRBD1 (6 bases). Germline CDR1 and CDR2: SNHLY and FYNNEI. V shed 7 bases and J shed 10 bases, with 19 bases lying between them. This CDR3 has 14 amino acids. The CDR3 here is CASKTGTRDGKLFF. CDR3 DNA: TGTGCCAGCAAAACCGGGACACGGGATGGAAAACTGTTTTTT.

Notes on this clonotype: A much larger clone is a single base away; this may be a read error. The V call is TRBV7-6, the J call TRBJ2-1; TRBD1 matches 9 bases. The CDR3 length is 18 residues. Germline loops: CDR1 SGHVS, CDR2 FNYEAQ. The CDR3 is CASSHYPLQGASRNELFF. For the CDR3, the DNA is TGTGCCAGCAGCCATTATCCTTTACAGGGGGCCTCCCGGAATGAGCTGTTCTTC.

With respect to this clonotype: A read error may be the cause here, since a much bigger clone is one base away. V is TRBV20-1 and J is TRBJ2-2; 14 nucleotides line up with TRBD2. The CDR3 runs to 17 residues. V was clipped by 3 bases and J by 3 bases; unmatched bases: 6. CDR1 DFQATT and CDR2 SNEGSKA come from the germline V gene (reference sequence). The CDR3 loop is CSASGTSGGRYTGELFF. CDR3 nucleotide sequence: TGCAGTGCTAGCGGGACTAGCGGGGGTCGGTACACCGGGGAGCTGTTTTTT.